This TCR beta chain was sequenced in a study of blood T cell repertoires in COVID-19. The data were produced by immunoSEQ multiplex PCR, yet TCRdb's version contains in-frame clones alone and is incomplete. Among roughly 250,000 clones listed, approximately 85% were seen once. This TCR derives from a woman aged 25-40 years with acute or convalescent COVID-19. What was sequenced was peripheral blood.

For the CDR3, the DNA is TGTGCCAGCAGCTCGTCCCGCGCCGGGGAGCTGTTTTTT. Translated, it gives CASSSSRAGELFF. The gene calls are TRBV7-3 and TRBJ2-2; D remains unclear. The germline V gene encodes CDR1 SGHTA and CDR2 FQGTGA. The CDR3 length is 13 residues. Trimming removed 4 bases from V and 6 bases from J, with 9 bases in between.